Presented here are 2 T cell receptor beta chains from one specimen sequenced in a study of blood T cell repertoires in COVID-19. TCRdb's copy holds only in-frame clones and misses some; the assay was immunoSEQ multiplex PCR. The table includes about 35,000 clones, 90% to 95% detected once. Sequencing input: peripheral blood. Receptor source: a man in his forties or fifties with active COVID-19.

V is TRBV12-3 or TRBV12-4 and J is TRBJ1-3; D ambiguous. V lost 3 bases to trimming and J lost 4 bases, with 7 bases between them. This CDR3 has 13 residues. DNA of the CDR3: TGTGCCAGCAGTTTCCTGTCCGGAAACACCATATATTTT. Translated: CASSFLSGNTIYF.

V gene TRBV3-1 (or the pseudogene TRBV3-2) combines with J gene TRBJ1-2, with no clear D. Trimming left V 7 bases short and J 0 bases short, with 15 bases between. The CDR3 has 15 amino acids. Germline CDR1 LGHDT, CDR2 YNNKEL (reference sequence). As DNA, the CDR3 is TGTGCCAGCACAACTCTTGGGCAGACTAACTATGGCTACACCTTC. Its protein product is CASTTLGQTNYGYTF.